These 16 T cell receptor beta chains came from one sample sequenced in a study of shared clonotypes between healthy human individuals. Libraries were prepared by immunoSEQ multiplex PCR; TCRdb keeps only in-frame clonotypes and omits some of them. The table lists roughly 2.5 million clones, around 94% of them singletons. Source material: naive CD4+ T cells sorted from blood. Described subset: CD45RA+ positively selected. The receptors were gathered from a man between 18 and 29 years old in good health.

The chain combines TRBV30 with TRBJ2-1, with D perhaps matching TRBD1 (5 bases). Germline CDR1 reads GTSNPN; CDR2 reads SVGIG (reference sequence). Between the trimmed V and J ends, which lost 0 bases and 6 bases, there was a span of 12 bases. There are 14 residues in the CDR3. The CDR3 protein is CAWSVRGAGNEQFF. CDR3 bases: TGTGCCTGGAGTGTACGTGGGGCAGGCAATGAGCAGTTCTTC.

This clone appeared a single time. This sequence joins TRBV11-3 and TRBJ2-1, with D uncertain. Germline V gives CDR1 SGHNT, CDR2 YENEEA. Trimming shortened V by 0 bases and J by 6 bases, and 9 bases separated the two germline ends. The CDR3 runs 14 residues. CDR3 protein: CASSLDVKANEQFF. The CDR3 DNA is TGTGCCAGCAGCTTAGATGTAAAGGCCAATGAGCAGTTCTTC.

The chain carries TRBV11-2 and TRBJ2-5, with 7 bases matching TRBD1. The closer fit of TRBJ2-7 to the DNA end suggests the J call may be wrong. The V gene's germline CDR1 is SGHAT and CDR2 FQNNGV. The CDR3 runs to 13 residues. DNA of the CDR3: TGTGCCAGCAGCTTCCTACAGGGGATCGAGCAGTACTTC. Its translation: CASSFLQGIEQYF.

The chain is built from TRBV9 and TRBJ1-2, with 7 bases fitting TRBD1. This CDR3 contains 14 residues. Losses at the gene ends were 2 bases for V and 8 bases for J; bases not matched to a gene: 9. Germline CDR1 and CDR2: SGDLS and YYNGEE. The CDR3 region is CASSVGQVSWGYTF. The CDR3 coding sequence is TGTGCCAGCAGCGTCGGACAGGTTTCTTGGGGCTACACCTTC. The full variable domain, in which reference TRBV9 and TRBJ1-2 provide the parts outside the CDR3, is DSGVTQTPKHLITATGQRVTLRCSPRSGDLSVYWYQQSLDQGLQFLIQYYNGEERAKGNILERFSAQQFPDLHSELNLSSLELGDSALYFCASSVGQVSWGYTFGSGTRLTVV.

The genes are TRBV7-2 and TRBJ2-2; 7 bases match TRBD1. The V and J ends lost 5 bases and 2 bases, in that order; junction bases with no gene match: 5. This CDR3 has 15 amino acids. Germline loops: CDR1 SGHTA, CDR2 FQGNSA. The chain's CDR3 is CASSPQGVNTGELFF. The CDR3 DNA is TGTGCCAGCAGCCCCCAGGGGGTAAACACCGGGGAGCTGTTTTTT.

The V gene is TRBV5-1, the J gene TRBJ2-3, with 7 bases that match TRBD2. V was clipped by 2 bases and J by 4 bases; unmatched bases: 7. Germline loops: CDR1 SGHRS, CDR2 YFSETQ. The length of the CDR3 is 15 residues. The CDR3 DNA sequence: TGCGCCAGCAGCTTTGGCGGGAGTGGGGCAGATACGCAGTATTTT. Translating it yields CASSFGGSGADTQYF.

The V and J genes are TRBV10-3 and TRBJ1-2, with 8 bases identical to TRBD1. The CDR3 sequence is 14 residues long. Trimming removed 10 bases from V and 5 bases from J; junction bases left unmatched: 12. Germline values: CDR1 ENHRY, CDR2 SYGVKD. The CDR3 spells CATNPNRGAYGYTF. CDR3 DNA: TGTGCCACCAATCCGAACAGGGGGGCATATGGCTACACCTTC.

The chain employs TRBV6-1 and TRBJ1-2; TRBD1 is a possible D gene (6 bases). CDR3 length equals 14 residues. The V gene lost 7 bases and the J gene lost 8 bases, with 20 bases spanning the gap. Per germline, CDR1 MNHNS and CDR2 SASEGT. The CDR3 DNA reads TGTGCCAGCACCACCCCGGGGGGGGGCGGGGGCTACACCTTC. Its protein product is CASTTPGGGGGYTF.

The chain uses TRBV18 and TRBJ2-3; TRBD2 aligns across 9 bases. J was trimmed by 0 bases and V by 5 bases; bases with no gene match: 15. The CDR3 runs 19 residues. Germline assignment: CDR1 KGHSH and CDR2 LQKENI. Here the CDR3 DNA reads TGTGCCAGCTCATCTCTCTCCGGCGGGGGGGCCCTTAGCACAGATACGCAGTATTTT. Amino acid sequence: CASSSLSGGGALSTDTQYF.

In this sample, this clone turned up once. The same CDR3 is also encoded by other DNA sequences in this sample. This rearrangement joins TRBV5-4 to TRBJ2-3; 7 nucleotides line up with TRBD1. Germline CDR1 and CDR2: SGHNT and YYREEE (reference sequence). The CDR3 length is 13 residues. Germline trimming cut 3 bases from V and 3 bases from J; bases unmatched to any gene: 1. The CDR3 spells CASSSGGTDTQYF. The CDR3, as DNA: TGTGCCAGCAGCTCAGGGGGTACAGATACGCAGTATTTT.

The chain recombines TRBV5-1 with TRBJ2-7; the D gene is possibly TRBD2 (5 bases). Germline loops: CDR1 SGHRS, CDR2 YFSETQ. The CDR3 totals 11 residues. Deletions cut 5 bases from V and 6 bases from J, with 9 bases between. The CDR3 DNA is TGCGCCAGCAGGTCCGAGGGCGAGCAGTACTTC. The encoded protein is CASRSEGEQYF. The full variable domain, with the rest looked up from reference TRBV5-1 and TRBJ2-7, is KAGVTQTPRYLIKTRGQQVTLSCSPISGHRSVSWYQQTPGQGLQFLFEYFSETQRNKGNFPGRFSGRQFSNSRSEMNVSTLELGDSALYLCASRSEGEQYFGPGTRLTVT.

V and J are TRBV2 and TRBJ1-4, with a possible D match to TRBD1 (6 bases). The CDR3 contains 15 residues. Trimming removed 6 bases at V and 5 bases at J, with 16 bases between. Germline V CDR1 and CDR2: SNHLY, FYNNEI. In nucleotides, the CDR3 is TGTGCCAGCAGGACCCGGGACAATTCGAATGAAAAACTGTTTTTT. Translating it yields CASRTRDNSNEKLFF.

As concerns this clone: Other DNA sequences in this specimen translate into the identical CDR3. The genes are TRBV6-1 and TRBJ2-3; 10 nucleotides agree with TRBD1. The germline gives CDR1 MNHNS, CDR2 SASEGT. V lost 5 bases to trimming and J lost 3 bases; unmatched junction nucleotides: 2. The CDR3 sequence is 14 residues long. CDR3 sequence reads: CASSRTGGTDTQYF. The CDR3 region has the DNA TGTGCCAGCAGTCGGACAGGGGGGACAGATACGCAGTATTTT.

This clone occurred a few times. The chain combines TRBV30 with TRBJ1-2, with 8 bases aligning to TRBD1. Germline CDR1 is GTSNPN and CDR2 is SVGIG (reference sequence). J lost 5 bases, V lost 4 bases, and 6 bases had no gene match. The CDR3 is 13 residues long. The CDR3: CAWKDRDSYGYTF. The CDR3 DNA reads TGTGCCTGGAAGGACAGGGATTCTTATGGCTACACCTTC.

A single count supports this clone. CDR3 bases: TGTGCCTGGAGTACATTATCAGGGGCGGGTCAGCCCCAGCATTTT. It yields the protein CAWSTLSGAGQPQHF. This chain uses TRBV30 with TRBJ1-5; weak D call: TRBD1 (6 bases). The CDR3 loop spans 15 amino acids. V was shortened by 2 bases and J by 6 bases, with 17 bases between the two germline ends. The germline V gene has CDR1 GTSNPN and CDR2 SVGIG (reference sequence).

The chain couples TRBV9 to TRBJ1-3; D possibly corresponds to TRBD1 (5 bases). The CDR3 loop spans 17 amino acids. CDR1 SGDLS and CDR2 YYNGEE come from the germline V gene. With 4 bases removed from V and 2 bases from J, the gap between germline ends came to 19 bases. Here the CDR3 DNA reads TGTGCCAGCAGCATCGCGAGGCCGGGGGACGCTGGAAACACCATATATTTT. It codes for CASSIARPGDAGNTIYF.